The present T cell receptor (beta chain) was sequenced within a study of T-cell memory formation after mild COVID-19. Study at large: Most TCR clusters belonged to a single donor. Whole-study findings and limits: Contracting clones localized mainly to CM and EM when CD4+ and mainly to EMRA when CD8+. A subset of responding clones appeared in pre-infection memory, suggesting cross-reactive memory joined.

TCRdb independently ran MiXCR on the 5' RACE reads; one entry per CDR3 protein. The data show around 250,000 distinct CDR3 sequences, 15% to 20% seen once. The germline V gene encodes CDR1 SEHNR and CDR2 FQNEAQ (reference sequence). Trimming left V 4 bases short and J 7 bases short, with 14 bases between. CDR3 length equals 13 residues. This clonotype was seen a handful of times. Its antigen is currently unknown. The rearrangement uses TRBV7-9 and TRBJ2-7; D is perhaps TRBD1 or TRBD2 (5 bases each). The TCR was taken from a man between 18 and 35 years old who had mild COVID-19 (a few samples of this study predate the infection). Cell type and time point are not known. The sequencing input was PBMCs or a T cell subset sorted from them (not recorded which). CDR3 nucleotide sequence: TGTGCCAGCAGCTCCCAGGGACGATGGGAGCAGTACTTC. It codes for CASSSQGRWEQYF.